Only a few counts were recorded for the clone carrying this T cell receptor (beta chain). The antigen remains undetermined. This sample was taken from a study of cytomegalovirus exposure and HLA in healthy donors. Study details: Findings of an earlier analysis included 117 million unique TCR beta sequences from roughly 200 million T cells.

Study observations and caveats: Being productive about 87% or about 30% of the time was typical of most TCR beta V segments in an earlier analysis. By HLA locus, TCR association rates varied in a later analysis, with DRB1 showing the most and HLA-C the fewest.

The PCR used 60 Vbeta and 13 Jbeta primers. Produced via immunoSEQ multiplex PCR; TCRdb's table is partial and in-frame only. The sample lists fewer than 200,000 clones, more than 70% occurring once. Germline lookup yields CDR1 SGHRS and CDR2 YFSETQ. CDR3 length equals 14 residues. With 4 bases removed from V and 2 bases from J, the gap between germline ends came to 9 bases. Specimen: PBMCs. This receptor was obtained from a male donor in good health and CMV-seronegative. The V and J genes are TRBV5-1 and TRBJ1-4; D is perhaps TRBD1 (5 bases). The CDR3 bases are TGCGCCAGCAGCCCCGGGGGGACTAATGAAAAACTGTTTTTT. Translation gives CASSPGGTNEKLFF.